Listed below are T cell receptor beta chains from one sample, sequenced in a study of shared clonotypes between healthy human individuals. The data were produced by immunoSEQ multiplex PCR, yet TCRdb's version contains in-frame clones alone and is incomplete. Of about 640,000 clones in the sample, 60% to 80% are singletons; the top ten hold roughly 1.8%. The sample comprised memory CD4+ T cells sorted from blood. The receptors here all came from a woman aged 30 to 39 in good health. Each CDR3 is given without its conserved first and last residue. Fields, in order: clone size, J gene, V gene, CDR3 protein. The size field is filled for only some rows; it gives once, few, many or a size class.

>once|TRBJ2-7|TRBV25-1
ASSYQGVEQY
>NA|TRBJ2-7|TRBV5-4
AMWTSATYEQY
>few|TRBJ1-3|TRBV29-1
SVDTGSGNTIY
>once|TRBJ2-7|TRBV7-9
ASSPGGHSYEQY
>NA|TRBJ1-4|TRBV30
AWSEQGKGQKLF
>NA|TRBJ1-3|TRBV13
ASSLLGQASGNTIY
>NA|TRBJ1-1|TRBV10-2
ASSEGLGLDTEAF
>NA|TRBJ1-2|TRBV28
ASSNQGASAYGYT
>NA|TRBJ2-5|TRBV21-1
ASSKLSRVGRARQETQY
>NA|TRBJ2-6|TRBV5-4
ASNPGTSGANVLT
>NA|TRBJ2-1|TRBV7-2
ASSLAGTRVGNEQF
>NA|NA|TRBV29-1
SARSSKYEQY
>NA|TRBJ1-2|TRBV11-2
ASSLDYRYGYT
>NA|TRBJ2-5|TRBV7-9
ASSLGGVRQETQY
>NA|TRBJ1-2|TRBV6-1
ASSEQRENYGYT